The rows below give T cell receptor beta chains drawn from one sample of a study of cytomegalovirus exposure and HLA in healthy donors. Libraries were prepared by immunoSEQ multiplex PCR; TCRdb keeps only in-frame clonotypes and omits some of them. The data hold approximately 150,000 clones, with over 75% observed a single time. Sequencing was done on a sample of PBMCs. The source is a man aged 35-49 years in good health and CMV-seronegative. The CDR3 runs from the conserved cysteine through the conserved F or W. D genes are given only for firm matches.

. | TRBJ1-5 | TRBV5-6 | CASSLATAVNQPQHF
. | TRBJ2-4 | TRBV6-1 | CASSEAQAPILQYF
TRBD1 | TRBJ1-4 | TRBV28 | CASRAGGTNEKLFF
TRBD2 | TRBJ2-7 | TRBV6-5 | CASRGTSGEQYF
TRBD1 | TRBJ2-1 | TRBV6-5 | CASSLAGTGVYEQFF
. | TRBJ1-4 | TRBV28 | CASSLLDGEKLFF
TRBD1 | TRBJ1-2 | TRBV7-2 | CASSRGQGGNYGYTF
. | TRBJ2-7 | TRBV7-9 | CASSLDSSYEQYF
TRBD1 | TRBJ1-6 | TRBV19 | CASSRQGQTNSPLHF
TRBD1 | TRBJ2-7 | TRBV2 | CASSNTGTGSYEQYF